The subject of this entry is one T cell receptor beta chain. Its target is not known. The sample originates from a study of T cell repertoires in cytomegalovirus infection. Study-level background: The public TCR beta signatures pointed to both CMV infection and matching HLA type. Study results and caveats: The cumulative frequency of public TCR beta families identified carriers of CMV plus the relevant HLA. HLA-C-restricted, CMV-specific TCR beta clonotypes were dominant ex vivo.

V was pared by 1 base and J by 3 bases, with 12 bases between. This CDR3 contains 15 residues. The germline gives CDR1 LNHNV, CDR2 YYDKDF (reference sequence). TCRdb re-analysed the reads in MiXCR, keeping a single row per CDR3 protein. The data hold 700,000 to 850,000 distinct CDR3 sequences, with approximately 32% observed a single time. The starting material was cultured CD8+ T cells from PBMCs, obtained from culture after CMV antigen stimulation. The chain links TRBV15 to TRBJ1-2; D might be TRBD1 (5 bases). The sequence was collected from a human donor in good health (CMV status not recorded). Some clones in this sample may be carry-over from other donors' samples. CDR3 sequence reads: CATSRGAGLDYGYTF. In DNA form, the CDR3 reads TGTGCCACCAGCAGAGGTGCAGGGCTTGACTATGGCTACACCTTC.